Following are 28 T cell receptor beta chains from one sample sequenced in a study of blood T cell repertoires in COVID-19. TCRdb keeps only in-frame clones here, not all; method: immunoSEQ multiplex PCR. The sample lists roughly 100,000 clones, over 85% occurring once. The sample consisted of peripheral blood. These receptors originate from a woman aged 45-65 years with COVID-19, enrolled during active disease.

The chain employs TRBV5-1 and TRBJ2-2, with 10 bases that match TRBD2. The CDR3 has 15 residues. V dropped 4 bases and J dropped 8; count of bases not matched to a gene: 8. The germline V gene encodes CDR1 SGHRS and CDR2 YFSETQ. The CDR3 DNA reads TGCGCCAGCAGCCTTAGCGGGGGGACTTCAGGGGAGCTGTTTTTT. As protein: CASSLSGGTSGELFF. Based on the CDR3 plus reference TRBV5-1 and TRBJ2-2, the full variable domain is KAGVTQTPRYLIKTRGQQVTLSCSPISGHRSVSWYQQTPGQGLQFLFEYFSETQRNKGNFPGRFSGRQFSNSRSEMNVSTLELGDSALYLCASSLSGGTSGELFFGEGSRLTVL.

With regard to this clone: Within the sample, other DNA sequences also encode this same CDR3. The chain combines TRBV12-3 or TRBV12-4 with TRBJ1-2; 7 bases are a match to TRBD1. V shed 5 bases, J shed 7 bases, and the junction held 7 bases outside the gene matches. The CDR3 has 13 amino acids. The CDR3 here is CASSRGQAGGYTF. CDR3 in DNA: TGTGCCAGCAGTCGTGGACAGGCGGGTGGCTACACCTTC.

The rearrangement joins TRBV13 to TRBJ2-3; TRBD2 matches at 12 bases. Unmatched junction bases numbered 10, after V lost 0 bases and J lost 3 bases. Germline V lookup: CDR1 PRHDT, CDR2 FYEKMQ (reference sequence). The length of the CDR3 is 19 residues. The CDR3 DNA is TGTGCCAGCAGCTTAGGCCTCCTAGCGGGGGGGCCGGGAACAGATACGCAGTATTTT. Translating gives CASSLGLLAGGPGTDTQYF.

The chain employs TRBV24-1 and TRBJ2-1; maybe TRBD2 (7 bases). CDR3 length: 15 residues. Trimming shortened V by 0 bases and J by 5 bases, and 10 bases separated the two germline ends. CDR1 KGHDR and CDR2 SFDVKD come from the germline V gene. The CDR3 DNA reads TGTGCCACCAGTGATTTGGGGGGGGCAAACAATGAGCAGTTCTTC. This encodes CATSDLGGANNEQFF.

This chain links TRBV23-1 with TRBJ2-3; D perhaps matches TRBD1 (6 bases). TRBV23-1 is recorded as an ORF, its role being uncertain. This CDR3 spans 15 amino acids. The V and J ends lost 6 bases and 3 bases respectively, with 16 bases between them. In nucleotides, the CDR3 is TGCGCCAGCAGCTCCCACCCCAGGGGAACAGATACGCAGTATTTT. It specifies CASSSHPRGTDTQYF.

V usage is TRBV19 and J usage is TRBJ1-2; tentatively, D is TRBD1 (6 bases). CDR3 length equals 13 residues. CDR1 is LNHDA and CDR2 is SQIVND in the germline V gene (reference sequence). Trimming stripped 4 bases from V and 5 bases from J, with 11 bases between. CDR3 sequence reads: CASSTHRAYGYTF. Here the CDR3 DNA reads TGTGCCAGTAGTACTCACAGGGCTTATGGCTACACCTTC.

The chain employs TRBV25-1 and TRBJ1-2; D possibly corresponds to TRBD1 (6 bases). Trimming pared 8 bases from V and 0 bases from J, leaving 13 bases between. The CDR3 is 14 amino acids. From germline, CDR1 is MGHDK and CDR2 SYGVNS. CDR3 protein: CASAAGTTNYGYTF. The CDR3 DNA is TGTGCCAGCGCGGCCGGGACAACTAACTATGGCTACACCTTC.

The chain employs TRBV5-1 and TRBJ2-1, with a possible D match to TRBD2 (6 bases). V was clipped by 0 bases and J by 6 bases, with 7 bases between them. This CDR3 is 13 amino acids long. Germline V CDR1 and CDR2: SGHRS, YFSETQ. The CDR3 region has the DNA TGCGCCAGCAGCTTGGCCGGGGGCAATGAGCAGTTCTTC. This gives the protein CASSLAGGNEQFF.

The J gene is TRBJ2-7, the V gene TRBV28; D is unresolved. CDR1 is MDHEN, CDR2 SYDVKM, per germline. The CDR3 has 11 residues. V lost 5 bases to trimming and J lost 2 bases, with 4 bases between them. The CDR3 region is CASSETYEQYF. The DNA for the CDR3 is TGTGCCAGCAGTGAGACCTACGAGCAGTACTTC.

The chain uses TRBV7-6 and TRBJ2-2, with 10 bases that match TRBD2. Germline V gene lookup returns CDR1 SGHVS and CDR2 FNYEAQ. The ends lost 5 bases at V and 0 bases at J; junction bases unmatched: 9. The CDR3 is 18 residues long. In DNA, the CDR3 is TGTGCCAGCAGCGACCAAACTAGCGGGGAAACGAACACCGGGGAGCTGTTTTTT. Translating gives CASSDQTSGETNTGELFF.

CDR3 coding DNA: TGTGCCAGCAGTTCGGACAGCATGAACACTGAAGCTTTCTTT. It codes for CASSSDSMNTEAFF. V and J are TRBV2 and TRBJ1-1, with D perhaps matching TRBD1 (6 bases). The CDR3 spans 14 residues. Germline V lookup: CDR1 SNHLY, CDR2 FYNNEI. V lost 5 bases, J lost 0 bases, and 10 bases lay in between.

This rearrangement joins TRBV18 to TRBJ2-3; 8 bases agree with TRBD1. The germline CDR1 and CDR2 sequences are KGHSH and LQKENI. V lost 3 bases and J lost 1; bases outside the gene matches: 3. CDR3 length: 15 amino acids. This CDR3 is CASSPTQGGTDTQYF. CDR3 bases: TGTGCCAGCTCACCTACACAGGGGGGCACAGATACGCAGTATTTT.

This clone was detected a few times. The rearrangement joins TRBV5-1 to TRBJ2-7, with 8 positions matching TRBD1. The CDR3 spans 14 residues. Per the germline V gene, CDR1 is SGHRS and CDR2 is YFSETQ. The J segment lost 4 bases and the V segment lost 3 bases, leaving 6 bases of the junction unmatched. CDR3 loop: CASSSDRGHYEQYF. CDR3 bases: TGCGCCAGCAGCTCTGACAGGGGTCATTACGAGCAGTACTTC.

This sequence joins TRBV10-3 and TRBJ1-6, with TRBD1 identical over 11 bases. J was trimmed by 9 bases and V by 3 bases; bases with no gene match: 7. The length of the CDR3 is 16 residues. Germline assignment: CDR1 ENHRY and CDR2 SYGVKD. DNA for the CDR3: TGTGCCATCAGTGATCACCCGGGACAGGGGGTTTCACCCCTCCACTTT. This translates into CAISDHPGQGVSPLHF.

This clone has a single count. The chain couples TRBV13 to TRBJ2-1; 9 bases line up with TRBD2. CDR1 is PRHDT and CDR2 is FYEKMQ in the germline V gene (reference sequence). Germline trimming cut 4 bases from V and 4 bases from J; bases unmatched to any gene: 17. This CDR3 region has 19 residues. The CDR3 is CASSSYTPGGSGGYNEQFF. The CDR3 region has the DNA TGTGCCAGCAGCTCTTATACCCCTGGGGGTAGCGGGGGATACAATGAGCAGTTCTTC. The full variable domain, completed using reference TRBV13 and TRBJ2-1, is AAGVIQSPRHLIKEKRETATLKCYPIPRHDTVYWYQQGPGQDPQFLISFYEKMQSDKGSIPDRFSAQQFSDYHSELNMSSLELGDSALYFCASSSYTPGGSGGYNEQFFGPGTRLTVL.

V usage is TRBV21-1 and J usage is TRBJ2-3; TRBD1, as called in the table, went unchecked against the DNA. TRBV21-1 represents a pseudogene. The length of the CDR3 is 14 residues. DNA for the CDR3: TGTGCCAGCAGCAAACAACAAGGGGCAGATACGCAGTATTTT. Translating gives CASSKQQGADTQYF.

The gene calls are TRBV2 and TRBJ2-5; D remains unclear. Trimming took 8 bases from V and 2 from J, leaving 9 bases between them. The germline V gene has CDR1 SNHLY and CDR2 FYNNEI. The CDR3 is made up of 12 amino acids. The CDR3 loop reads CASYYLQETQYF. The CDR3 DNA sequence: TGTGCCAGCTACTACTTACAAGAGACCCAGTACTTC. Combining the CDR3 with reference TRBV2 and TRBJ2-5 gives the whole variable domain EPEVTQTPSHQVTQMGQEVILRCVPISNHLYFYWYRQILGQKVEFLVSFYNNEISEKSEIFDDQFSVERPDGSNFTLKIRSTKLEDSAMYFCASYYLQETQYFGPGTRLLVL.

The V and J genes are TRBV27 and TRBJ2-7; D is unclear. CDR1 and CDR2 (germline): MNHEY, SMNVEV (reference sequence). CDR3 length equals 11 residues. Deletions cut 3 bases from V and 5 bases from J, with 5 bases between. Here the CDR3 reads CASSFYNEQYF. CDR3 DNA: TGTGCCAGCAGTTTTTATAACGAGCAGTACTTC.

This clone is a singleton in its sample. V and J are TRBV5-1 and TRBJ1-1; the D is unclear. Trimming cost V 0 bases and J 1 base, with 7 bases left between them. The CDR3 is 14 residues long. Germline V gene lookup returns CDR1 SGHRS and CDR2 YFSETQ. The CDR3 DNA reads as TGCGCCAGCAGCTTGGGGAGGACGAACACTGAAGCTTTCTTT. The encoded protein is CASSLGRTNTEAFF.

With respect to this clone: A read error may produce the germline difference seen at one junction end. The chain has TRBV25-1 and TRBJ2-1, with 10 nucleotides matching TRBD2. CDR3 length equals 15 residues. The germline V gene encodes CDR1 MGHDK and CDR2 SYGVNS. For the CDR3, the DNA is TGTGCCACCAGTCAGGCACTAGCGGGGATCAATGAGCAGTTCTTC. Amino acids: CATSQALAGINEQFF.

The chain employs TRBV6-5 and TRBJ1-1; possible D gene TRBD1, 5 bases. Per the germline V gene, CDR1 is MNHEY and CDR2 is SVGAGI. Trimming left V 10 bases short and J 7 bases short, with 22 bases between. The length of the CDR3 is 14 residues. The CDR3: CATQRRAGRDEAFF. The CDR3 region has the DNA TGTGCCACCCAGCGGAGAGCGGGGCGAGATGAAGCTTTCTTT.

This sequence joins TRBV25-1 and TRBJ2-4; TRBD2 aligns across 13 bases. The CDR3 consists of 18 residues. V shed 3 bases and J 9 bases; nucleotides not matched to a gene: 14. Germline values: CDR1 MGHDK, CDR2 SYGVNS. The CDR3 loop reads CASSDRTSGGPKAAIQYF. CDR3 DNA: TGTGCCAGCAGTGATCGGACTAGCGGGGGCCCCAAAGCGGCCATTCAGTACTTC.

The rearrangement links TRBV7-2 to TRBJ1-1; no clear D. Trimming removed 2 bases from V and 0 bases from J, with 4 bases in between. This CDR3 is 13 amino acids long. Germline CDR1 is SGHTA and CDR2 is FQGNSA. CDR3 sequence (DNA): TGTGCCAGCAGCTTACCCGTGAACACTGAAGCTTTCTTT. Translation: CASSLPVNTEAFF.

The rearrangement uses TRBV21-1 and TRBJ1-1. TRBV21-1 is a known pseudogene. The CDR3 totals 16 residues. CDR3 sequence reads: CASSKRGGSGVTEAFF. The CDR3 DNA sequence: TGTGCCAGCAGCAAAAGGGGGGGTTCCGGGGTCACTGAAGCTTTCTTT.

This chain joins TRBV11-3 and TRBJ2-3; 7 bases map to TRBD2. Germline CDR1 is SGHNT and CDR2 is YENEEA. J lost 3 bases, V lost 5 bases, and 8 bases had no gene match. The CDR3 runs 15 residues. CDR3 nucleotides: TGTGCCAGCAGCCAACGACTAGCTTCAACAGATACGCAGTATTTT. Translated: CASSQRLASTDTQYF.

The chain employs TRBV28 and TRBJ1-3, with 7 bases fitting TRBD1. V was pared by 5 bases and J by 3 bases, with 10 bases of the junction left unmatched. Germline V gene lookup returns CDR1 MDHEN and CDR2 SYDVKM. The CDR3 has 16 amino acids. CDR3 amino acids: CASSGGDRAGGNTIYF. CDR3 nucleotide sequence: TGTGCCAGCAGTGGGGGAGACAGGGCGGGTGGAAACACCATATATTTT.

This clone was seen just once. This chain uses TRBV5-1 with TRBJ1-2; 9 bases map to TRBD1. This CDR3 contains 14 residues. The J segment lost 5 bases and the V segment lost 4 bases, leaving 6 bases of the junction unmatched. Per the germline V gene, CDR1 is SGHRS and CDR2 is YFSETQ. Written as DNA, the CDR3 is TGCGCCAGCAGCGTGGCGGACAGGGGATATGGCTACACCTTC. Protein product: CASSVADRGYGYTF.

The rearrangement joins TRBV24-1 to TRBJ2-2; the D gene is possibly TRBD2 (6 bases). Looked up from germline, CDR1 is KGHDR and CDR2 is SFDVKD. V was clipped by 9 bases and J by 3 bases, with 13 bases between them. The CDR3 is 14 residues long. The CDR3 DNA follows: TGTGCCACCCGTGGAGTAGCGGACACCGGGGAGCTGTTTTTT. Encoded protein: CATRGVADTGELFF.